Listed here are 25 T cell receptor beta chains from one sample, sequenced in a study of cytomegalovirus exposure and HLA in healthy donors. PCR was performed using 60 Vbeta and 13 Jbeta primers. The data were produced by immunoSEQ multiplex PCR, yet TCRdb's version contains in-frame clones alone and is incomplete. The data contain 250,000 to 300,000 clones, 84% of them singletons. Source material: PBMCs. The receptors originated from a woman aged 40 to 50 in good health and CMV-seropositive.

V usage is TRBV27 and J usage is TRBJ1-6; D is unresolved. Trimming removed 3 bases at V and 4 bases at J, with 4 bases between. The CDR3 is 13 amino acids. Germline V gene sequence: CDR1 MNHEY, CDR2 SMNVEV (reference sequence). This chain's CDR3 is CASSFAYNSPLHF. DNA of the CDR3: TGTGCCAGCAGTTTCGCGTATAATTCACCCCTCCACTTT.

This clone has a single count. The rearrangement joins TRBV28 to TRBJ2-7; the D gene is possibly TRBD2 (5 bases). Germline CDR1 and CDR2: MDHEN and SYDVKM. The CDR3 is 14 residues long. Trimming removed 5 bases from V and 3 bases from J, with 14 bases in between. The CDR3 DNA reads as TGTGCCAGCAGTCGGGTCCCGAGCGGCTACGAGCAGTACTTC. Its protein product is CASSRVPSGYEQYF.

The rearrangement joins TRBV5-1 to TRBJ1-1; D perhaps matches TRBD1 (6 bases). This CDR3 spans 12 amino acids. V lost 3 bases and J lost 5, with 8 bases in between. Germline values: CDR1 SGHRS, CDR2 YFSETQ. The DNA for the CDR3 is TGCGCCAGCAGCTCAGGGGTGACTGAAGCTTTCTTT. Its translation: CASSSGVTEAFF.

V usage is TRBV27 and J usage is TRBJ2-3, with a tentative D call TRBD2 (5 bases). The germline V gene encodes CDR1 MNHEY and CDR2 SMNVEV (reference sequence). V was trimmed by 7 bases and J by 3 bases, leaving 17 bases between them. This CDR3 spans 15 amino acids. The CDR3 nucleotides read TGTGCCAGCAACCCGGGGTCAGGACGGACAGATACGCAGTATTTT. This encodes CASNPGSGRTDTQYF.

The chain employs TRBV7-2 and TRBJ1-2; D uncertain. The length of the CDR3 is 13 residues. Trimming stripped 4 bases from V and 0 bases from J, with 6 bases between. Per germline, CDR1 SGHTA and CDR2 FQGNSA. The CDR3 coding sequence is TGTGCCAGCAGCTCCGGAGCTAACTATGGCTACACCTTC. Its translation: CASSSGANYGYTF.

The chain has TRBV9 and TRBJ1-4; TRBD1 matches 8 bases. CDR3 length: 15 amino acids. Germline values: CDR1 SGDLS, CDR2 YYNGEE. The V and J ends lost 3 bases and 7 bases, in that order; junction bases with no gene match: 8. The CDR3 spells CASSAQQGGGEKLFF. The DNA of the CDR3 is TGTGCCAGCAGCGCTCAACAGGGGGGGGGTGAAAAACTGTTTTTT.

The genes are TRBV19 and TRBJ2-7, with 15 bases fitting TRBD2. CDR3 length: 17 amino acids. Losses at the gene ends were 3 bases for V and 4 bases for J; bases not matched to a gene: 7. CDR1 is LNHDA, CDR2 SQIVND, per germline (reference sequence). The CDR3 protein is CASSMGLAGGRAYEQYF. DNA of the CDR3: TGTGCCAGTAGTATGGGACTAGCGGGAGGACGGGCTTACGAGCAGTACTTC.

The rearrangement uses TRBV27 and TRBJ1-2; TRBD1 matches 10 bases. The V and J ends lost 5 bases and 5 bases, in that order; junction bases with no gene match: 11. The CDR3 consists of 16 residues. Looked up from germline, CDR1 is MNHEY and CDR2 is SMNVEV (reference sequence). Here the CDR3 DNA reads TGTGCCAGCAGTCCCCAACCCGGGACAGGGGCTTATGGCTACACCTTC. It specifies CASSPQPGTGAYGYTF.

V gene TRBV5-6 combines with J gene TRBJ2-7; tentative D call: TRBD2 (6 bases). V was trimmed by 0 bases and J by 2 bases, leaving 9 bases between them. The CDR3 has 14 residues. Germline V gives CDR1 SGHDT, CDR2 YYEEEE. The CDR3 nucleotides read TGTGCCAGCAGCTTGGGGGGGGTTCCCTACGAGCAGTACTTC. Protein product: CASSLGGVPYEQYF. Using reference TRBV5-6 and TRBJ2-7 for the parts outside the CDR3, the full variable domain is DAGVTQSPTHLIKTRGQQVTLRCSPKSGHDTVSWYQQALGQGPQFIFQYYEEEERQRGNFPDRFSGHQFPNYSSELNVNALLLGDSALYLCASSLGGVPYEQYFGPGTRLTVT.

This chain links TRBV4-3 with TRBJ2-7, with D perhaps matching TRBD1 (6 bases). Germline CDR1 reads LGHNA; CDR2 reads YSLEER. Trimming stripped 4 bases from V and 2 bases from J, with 12 bases between. The CDR3 has 14 residues. The CDR3 is CASSRTAAAYEQYF. The CDR3 nucleotides read TGCGCCAGCAGCCGGACAGCGGCAGCCTACGAGCAGTACTTC.

The chain is built from TRBV5-6 and TRBJ1-6; D gene ambiguous. V shed 0 bases and J shed 0 bases, with 13 bases lying between them. The CDR3 spans 18 residues. Germline V lookup: CDR1 SGHDT, CDR2 YYEEEE. The CDR3, as DNA: TGTGCCAGCAGCTTGGCTCAGCAGGCAAGCTCCTATAATTCACCCCTCCACTTT. Residues: CASSLAQQASSYNSPLHF.

The DNA for the CDR3 is TGTGCCAGCAGCTCAGGGGGGCCCAATAGCAATCAGCCCCAGCATTTT. This gives the protein CASSSGGPNSNQPQHF. This rearrangement joins TRBV7-9 to TRBJ1-5; 7 positions match TRBD1. CDR1 and CDR2 (germline): SEHNR, FQNEAQ (reference sequence). V lost 4 bases to trimming and J lost 0 bases; unmatched junction nucleotides: 6. This CDR3 is 16 amino acids long.

This chain links TRBV27 with TRBJ2-7, with 9 bases identical to TRBD2. CDR1 is MNHEY, CDR2 SMNVEV, per germline (reference sequence). With V trimmed by 4 bases and J by 1 base, 8 bases remained unmatched. The CDR3 is 16 amino acids. The CDR3 reads CASSSMTSGLSYEQYF. CDR3 DNA: TGTGCCAGCAGTTCCATGACTAGCGGCCTTTCCTACGAGCAGTACTTC.

V gene TRBV2 combines with J gene TRBJ2-1; no firm D call. This CDR3 spans 11 amino acids. V was trimmed by 4 bases and J by 7 bases, leaving 5 bases between them. CDR1 is SNHLY, CDR2 FYNNEI, per germline. The CDR3 loop reads CASSVNNEQFF. The DNA of the CDR3 is TGTGCCAGCAGTGTAAATAATGAGCAGTTCTTC.

The chain combines TRBV10-3 with TRBJ1-3, with no clear D. Germline values: CDR1 ENHRY, CDR2 SYGVKD. V lost 8 bases, J lost 0 bases, and 8 bases lay in between. The CDR3 runs 13 residues. CDR3 coding DNA: TGTGCCATCGAGAGTAGCTCTGGAAACACCATATATTTT. Its protein is CAIESSSGNTIYF.

The rearrangement uses TRBV28 and TRBJ1-5, with D perhaps matching TRBD1 (5 bases). The CDR3 runs 16 residues. Germline assignment: CDR1 MDHEN and CDR2 SYDVKM. The V gene lost 5 bases and the J gene lost 0 bases, with 14 bases spanning the gap. CDR3 sequence reads: CASSGDQGYSNQPQHF. CDR3 bases: TGTGCCAGCAGTGGGGATCAGGGTTATAGCAATCAGCCCCAGCATTTT.

This clone was seen a handful of times. The rearrangement links TRBV5-1 to TRBJ2-7; 7 nucleotides match TRBD1. The CDR3 length is 14 residues. V was clipped by 0 bases and J by 7 bases; unmatched bases: 7. Germline V gene sequence: CDR1 SGHRS, CDR2 YFSETQ. The CDR3 reads CASSLGGQFIEQYF. The CDR3 DNA reads TGCGCCAGCAGCTTGGGGGGACAGTTTATAGAGCAGTACTTC.

The V call is TRBV4-3, the J call TRBJ2-1; D not certain. Germline loops: CDR1 LGHNA, CDR2 YSLEER. This CDR3 has 16 residues. V lost 0 bases and J 0 bases, leaving 9 bases between the germline ends. CDR3 coding DNA: TGCGCCAGCAGCCAAGATATGCGGAGCTCCTACAATGAGCAGTTCTTC. Its protein is CASSQDMRSSYNEQFF.

The V gene is TRBV18, the J gene TRBJ2-7; no definite D call. Germline CDR1 and CDR2: KGHSH and LQKENI. Trimming pared 3 bases from V and 0 bases from J, leaving 6 bases between. CDR3 length equals 13 residues. The CDR3 DNA reads TGTGCCAGCTCACCCAATCACTCCTACGAGCAGTACTTC. Translation: CASSPNHSYEQYF.

This clone was seen a few times. The chain employs TRBV14 and TRBJ2-3; tentative D call: TRBD2 (5 bases). This CDR3 contains 14 residues. With 1 base removed from V and 5 bases from J, the gap between germline ends came to 10 bases. The germline CDR1 and CDR2 sequences are SGHDN and FVKESK. The CDR3 region has the DNA TGTGCCAGCAGCCAAGGAGGGAATCAAGATACGCAGTATTTT. Translation: CASSQGGNQDTQYF.

This chain connects TRBV13 to TRBJ2-2, with a possible D match to TRBD2 (6 bases). This CDR3 is 16 amino acids long. CDR1 PRHDT and CDR2 FYEKMQ come from the germline V gene (reference sequence). V shed 8 bases and J shed 1 base, with 17 bases lying between them. CDR3 region: CASALGLPMNTGELFF. For the CDR3, the DNA is TGTGCCAGCGCCTTGGGACTCCCAATGAACACCGGGGAGCTGTTTTTT.

V and J are TRBV30 and TRBJ2-1; unclear D gene. The V gene's germline CDR1 is GTSNPN and CDR2 SVGIG (reference sequence). The CDR3 has 13 residues. Trimming pared 5 bases from V and 6 bases from J, leaving 14 bases between. This chain's CDR3 is CAWVSGRPNEQFF. DNA for the CDR3: TGTGCCTGGGTATCCGGTCGCCCCAATGAGCAGTTCTTC.

V gene TRBV7-2 combines with J gene TRBJ1-5; perhaps TRBD1 as D (6 bases). This CDR3 has 15 amino acids. Trimming cost V 1 base and J 6 bases, with 13 bases left between them. Germline V gene data show CDR1 as SGHTA and CDR2 as FQGNSA. Written as DNA, the CDR3 is TGTGCCAGCAGCTTAGAGGGGGTCCCGGGTCAGCCCCAGCATTTT. Protein product: CASSLEGVPGQPQHF.

J is TRBJ2-7 and V is TRBV19; a possible D gene is TRBD1 (6 bases). V was shortened by 8 bases and J by 5 bases, with 13 bases between the two germline ends. The CDR3 length is 12 residues. The germline CDR1 and CDR2 sequences are LNHDA and SQIVND (reference sequence). The CDR3: CASSHRQDEQYF. The CDR3 bases are TGTGCCAGTTCCCACCGACAGGACGAGCAGTACTTC.

The V gene is TRBV19, the J gene TRBJ2-3; 15 positions agree with TRBD2. With 3 bases clipped from V and 0 bases from J, the junction kept 13 bases outside the gene matches. The V gene's germline CDR1 is LNHDA and CDR2 SQIVND (reference sequence). The CDR3 consists of 21 residues. For the CDR3, the DNA is TGTGCCAGTAGTATTCGCACGGGACTAGCGGGAGGACCGTCTAGCACAGATACGCAGTATTTT. Protein sequence: CASSIRTGLAGGPSSTDTQYF.